This passage covers 8 T cell receptor beta chains from one sample sequenced in a study of fetal regulatory T cell absence and autoimmunity. This table comes from immunoSEQ multiplex PCR, and its TCRdb copy is limited to in-frame clones, with some not included. Here the sample spans roughly 95,000 clones, roughly 70% being singletons. Sequences were obtained from pancreas tissue. The receptors stem from a male donor with IPEX syndrome.

A single count supports this clone. The chain recombines TRBV9 with TRBJ1-2; 7 bases are shared with TRBD1. The ends lost 0 bases at V and 4 bases at J; junction bases unmatched: 6. The CDR3 loop spans 15 amino acids. CDR1 and CDR2 (germline): SGDLS, YYNGEE. The CDR3: CASSVGGTEIYGYTF. In DNA, the CDR3 is TGTGCCAGCAGCGTAGGGGGGACAGAAATCTATGGCTACACCTTC.

In its sample, this clone was seen many times. The chain couples TRBV4-1 to TRBJ2-3; 15 bases align to TRBD2. CDR3 length equals 18 residues. V lost 4 bases and J lost 2; bases outside the gene matches: 7. CDR1 is MGHRA, CDR2 YSYEKL, per germline. The CDR3 sequence: CASSPRTSGGGYTDTQYF. CDR3 bases: TGCGCCAGCAGCCCTAGGACTAGCGGGGGGGGATACACAGATACGCAGTATTTT.

This sequence joins TRBV5-1 and TRBJ2-3; 7 nucleotides align to TRBD1. The ends lost 4 bases at V and 2 bases at J; junction bases unmatched: 7. The CDR3 is 15 residues long. Germline CDR1 reads SGHRS; CDR2 reads YFSETQ. The CDR3 coding sequence is TGCGCCAGCAGCCCGGGACAGAGCCTCACAGATACGCAGTATTTT. Its translation is CASSPGQSLTDTQYF.

This chain connects TRBV4-1 to TRBJ2-2, with TRBD1 matching 11 bases. The CDR3 is 14 residues long. CDR1 is MGHRA and CDR2 is YSYEKL in the germline V gene. V shed 4 bases, J shed 13 bases, and the junction held 8 bases outside the gene matches. The CDR3 DNA follows: TGCGCCAGCAGCCCTAGGACAGGGGGCGGCGGGCTGTTTTTT. This translates into CASSPRTGGGGLFF.

The genes are TRBV4-3 and TRBJ2-7; 8 bases match TRBD2. CDR3 length: 18 amino acids. Trimming took 0 bases from V and 3 from J; bases not matched to a gene: 13. Germline CDR1 reads LGHNA; CDR2 reads YSLEER. The CDR3: CASSQDLVGGGPNYEQYF. The CDR3 DNA follows: TGCGCCAGCAGCCAAGATCTGGTAGGCGGGGGGCCGAACTACGAGCAGTACTTC.

This clone was counted a few times. J is TRBJ2-3 and V is TRBV30; D is undetermined. Looked up from germline, CDR1 is GTSNPN and CDR2 is SVGIG (reference sequence). Trimming took 3 bases from V and 3 from J, leaving 19 bases between them. This CDR3 spans 16 amino acids. CDR3 protein: CAWSGFDWTITDTQYF. The CDR3, as DNA: TGTGCCTGGAGCGGATTTGACTGGACCATAACAGATACGCAGTATTTT. The full variable domain, with the rest looked up from reference TRBV30 and TRBJ2-3, is SQTIHQWPATLVQPVGSPLSLECTVEGTSNPNLYWYRQAAGRGLQLLFYSVGIGQISSEVPQNLSASRPQDRQFILSSKKLLLSDSGFYLCAWSGFDWTITDTQYFGPGTRLTVL.

This sequence joins TRBV30 and TRBJ2-1, with 9 bases lining up with TRBD2. V shed 0 bases and J 7 bases; nucleotides not matched to a gene: 7. This CDR3 is 15 amino acids long. Germline V CDR1 and CDR2: GTSNPN, SVGIG (reference sequence). CDR3 protein: CAWSVGLARINEQFF. CDR3 DNA: TGTGCCTGGAGTGTAGGACTAGCGAGGATAAATGAGCAGTTCTTC.

The chain carries TRBV11-2 and TRBJ1-1; tentative D call: TRBD1 (5 bases). This CDR3 has 12 residues. CDR1 is SGHAT and CDR2 is FQNNGV in the germline V gene. V lost 6 bases, J lost 11 bases, and 16 bases lay in between. The CDR3 bases are TGTGCCAGCAGGGGCCAGGGTTCTGTTGCTTTCTTT. Its protein product is CASRGQGSVAFF.